Presented here are 8 T cell receptor beta chains from one specimen sequenced in a study of CXCR3-negative and CXCR3-positive naive CD8 T cells. All TRB cDNA libraries came from 5' RACE performed with UMI labels. With the 5' RACE reads reprocessed, TCRdb shows one record per CDR3 protein and no DNA. This sample's table has around 96,000 distinct CDR3 sequences. The sequenced sample consisted of naive CXCR3- CD8+ T cells from blood. As to subset: CD45RO-CCR7+CD27+CD95- naive CD8+ T cells lacking CXCR3 (TNR3-). The receptors derive from a human donor in good health. Some clones in this sample may be carry-over from other donors' samples.

The chain uses TRBV28 and TRBJ2-2; lacking DNA, the TRBD1 call made by TCRdb goes unchecked. The CDR3 is 17 amino acids. CDR1 and CDR2 from the germline V gene are MDHEN and SYDVKM. The CDR3 spells CASSLPSQGGNTGELFF.

J is TRBJ2-7 and V is TRBV7-9; TCRdb selects TRBD1, and the lack of DNA leaves this call unchecked. The CDR3 runs 14 residues. Germline V gene data show CDR1 as SEHNR and CDR2 as FQNEAQ (reference sequence). The CDR3 here is CASSLAGATYEQYF. The full variable domain, completed using reference TRBV7-9 and TRBJ2-7, is DTGVSQNPRHKITKRGQNVTFRCDPISEHNRLYWYRQTLGQGPEFLTYFQNEAQLEKSRLLSDRFSAERPKGSFSTLEIQRTEQGDSAMYLCASSLAGATYEQYFGPGTRLTVT.

The chain joins TRBV5-1 to TRBJ2-7; TCRdb lists TRBD1, though no DNA is available to test this call. The CDR3 runs to 13 residues. Germline CDR1 SGHRS, CDR2 YFSETQ. The CDR3 sequence: CASSFGTGYEQYF.

The J gene is TRBJ2-3, the V gene TRBV7-2; TCRdb calls TRBD1, which cannot be checked without DNA. Per germline, CDR1 SGHTA and CDR2 FQGNSA. CDR3 length equals 15 residues. The CDR3 is CASSHVWGASNTQYF.

The J gene is TRBJ1-5, the V gene TRBV28; TCRdb designates TRBD1, a call that cannot be tested without DNA. This CDR3 has 14 residues. Germline CDR1 is MDHEN and CDR2 is SYDVKM. The CDR3 is CASRPPQGNWPQHF.

The chain joins TRBV7-9 to TRBJ2-1. The CDR3 is made up of 14 amino acids. CDR1 and CDR2 (germline): SEHNR, FQNEAQ (reference sequence). The CDR3: CASTSESSYNEQFF.

The chain couples TRBV7-3 to TRBJ2-3; as DNA is missing, the TRBD1 call by TCRdb cannot be tested. CDR1 is SGHTA and CDR2 is FQGTGA in the germline V gene. This CDR3 comprises 15 residues. Here the CDR3 reads CASSLTGQSTDTQYF.

Here the CDR3 reads CASSLGTSQETQYF. The gene calls are TRBV5-1 and TRBJ2-5. This CDR3 is built from 14 residues. The germline CDR1 and CDR2 sequences are SGHRS and YFSETQ.